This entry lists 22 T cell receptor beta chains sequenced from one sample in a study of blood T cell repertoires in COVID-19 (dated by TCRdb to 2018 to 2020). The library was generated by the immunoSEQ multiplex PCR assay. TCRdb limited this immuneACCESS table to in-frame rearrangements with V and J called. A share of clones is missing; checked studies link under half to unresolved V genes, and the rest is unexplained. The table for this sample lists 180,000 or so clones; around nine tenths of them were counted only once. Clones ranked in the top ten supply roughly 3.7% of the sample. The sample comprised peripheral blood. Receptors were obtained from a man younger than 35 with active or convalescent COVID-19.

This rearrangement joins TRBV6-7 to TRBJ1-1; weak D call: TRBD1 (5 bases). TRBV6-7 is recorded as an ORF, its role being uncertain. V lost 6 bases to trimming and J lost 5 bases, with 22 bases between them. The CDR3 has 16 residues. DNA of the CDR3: TGTGCCAGCAGGCTCTACAGGATCCCCCCAAATACTGAAGCTTTCTTT. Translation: CASRLYRIPPNTEAFF.

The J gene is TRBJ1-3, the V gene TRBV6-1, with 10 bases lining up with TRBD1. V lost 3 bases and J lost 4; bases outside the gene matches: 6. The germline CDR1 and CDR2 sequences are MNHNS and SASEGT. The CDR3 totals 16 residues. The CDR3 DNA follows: TGTGCCAGCAGTGACAAGACAGGGGGCGCCGGAAACACCATATATTTT. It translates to CASSDKTGGAGNTIYF.

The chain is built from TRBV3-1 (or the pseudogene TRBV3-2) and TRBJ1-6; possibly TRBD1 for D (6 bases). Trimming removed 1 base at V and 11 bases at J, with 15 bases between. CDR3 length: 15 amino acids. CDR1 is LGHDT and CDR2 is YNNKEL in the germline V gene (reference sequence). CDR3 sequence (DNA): TGTGCCAGCAGCCAAGGCAGGGGTATTCATGCACCCCTCCACTTT. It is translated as CASSQGRGIHAPLHF.

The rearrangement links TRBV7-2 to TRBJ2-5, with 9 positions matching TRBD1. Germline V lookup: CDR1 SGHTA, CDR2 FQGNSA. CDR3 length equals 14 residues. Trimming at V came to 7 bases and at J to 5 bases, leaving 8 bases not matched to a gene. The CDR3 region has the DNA TGTGCCAGCATCGTCGGGACAGGGTTGGAGACCCAGTACTTC. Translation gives CASIVGTGLETQYF.

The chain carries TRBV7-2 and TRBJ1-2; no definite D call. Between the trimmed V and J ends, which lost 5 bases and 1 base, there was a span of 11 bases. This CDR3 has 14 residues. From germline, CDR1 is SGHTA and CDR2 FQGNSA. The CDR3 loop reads CASSPSRGNYGYTF. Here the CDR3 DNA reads TGTGCCAGCAGCCCCAGCCGGGGTAACTATGGCTACACCTTC.

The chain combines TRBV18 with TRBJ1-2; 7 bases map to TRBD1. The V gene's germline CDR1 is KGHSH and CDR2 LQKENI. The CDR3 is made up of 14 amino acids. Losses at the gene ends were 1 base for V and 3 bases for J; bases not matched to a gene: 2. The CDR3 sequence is CASSPLQGDYGYTF. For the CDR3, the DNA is TGTGCCAGCTCACCACTTCAGGGGGACTATGGCTACACCTTC.

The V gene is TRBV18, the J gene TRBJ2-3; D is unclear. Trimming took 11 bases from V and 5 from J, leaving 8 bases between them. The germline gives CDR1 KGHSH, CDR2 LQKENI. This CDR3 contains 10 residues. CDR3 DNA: TGTGCCTCCTCCAGAGATACGCAGTATTTT. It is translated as CASSRDTQYF.

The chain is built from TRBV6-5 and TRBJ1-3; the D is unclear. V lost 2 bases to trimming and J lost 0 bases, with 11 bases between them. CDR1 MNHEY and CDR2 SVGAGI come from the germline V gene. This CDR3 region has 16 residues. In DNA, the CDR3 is TGTGCCAGCAGTTACCGGCAGGTGGGCTCTGGAAACACCATATATTTT. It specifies CASSYRQVGSGNTIYF.

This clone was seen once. Written as DNA, the CDR3 is TGCGCCAGCAGCGAGACAGGGGGCGATGGCTACACCTTC. Amino acids: CASSETGGDGYTF. The chain links TRBV10-1 to TRBJ1-2; TRBD1 matches at 10 bases. The germline CDR1 and CDR2 sequences are WNHNN and SYGVQD (reference sequence). The CDR3 loop spans 13 amino acids. The V segment lost 6 bases and the J segment 6 bases; nucleotides outside the gene matches: 4.

This CDR3 reads CASITGSDNSPLHF. CDR3 bases: TGTGCCAGCATAACGGGGTCGGATAATTCACCCCTCCACTTT. The J gene is TRBJ1-6, the V gene TRBV2; D call uncertain. The CDR3 totals 14 residues. With 7 bases removed from V and 5 bases from J, the gap between germline ends came to 12 bases. Germline V gene sequence: CDR1 SNHLY, CDR2 FYNNEI.

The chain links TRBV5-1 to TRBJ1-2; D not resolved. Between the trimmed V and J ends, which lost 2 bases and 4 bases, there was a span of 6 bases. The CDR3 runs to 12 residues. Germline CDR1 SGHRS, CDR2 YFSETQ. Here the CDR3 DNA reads TGCGCCAGCAGCTTAGGAGTCTATGGCTACACCTTC. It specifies CASSLGVYGYTF.

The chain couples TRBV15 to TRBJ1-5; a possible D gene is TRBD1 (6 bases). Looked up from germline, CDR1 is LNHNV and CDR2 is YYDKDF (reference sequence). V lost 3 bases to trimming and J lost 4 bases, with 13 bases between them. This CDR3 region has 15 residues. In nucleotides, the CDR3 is TGTGCCACCAGCAGTCGGACAGTAGGGAATCAGCCCCAGCATTTT. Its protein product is CATSSRTVGNQPQHF.

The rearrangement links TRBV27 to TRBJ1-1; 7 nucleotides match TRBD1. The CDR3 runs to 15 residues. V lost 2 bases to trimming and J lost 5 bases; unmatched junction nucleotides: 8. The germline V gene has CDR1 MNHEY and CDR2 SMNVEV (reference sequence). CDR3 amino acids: CASSLTLTGETEAFF. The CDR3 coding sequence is TGTGCCAGCAGTTTAACCCTTACAGGGGAGACTGAAGCTTTCTTT.

The CDR3 DNA is TGTGCCAGCAGCTTATTCCTCTCGGGGTTGAGAACTAATGAAAAACTGTTTTTT. Its protein product is CASSLFLSGLRTNEKLFF. V is TRBV7-2 and J is TRBJ1-4; unclear D gene. Trimming took off 2 bases at V and 1 base at J, with 17 bases between the two ends. CDR1 and CDR2 from the germline V gene are SGHTA and FQGNSA. This CDR3 is built from 18 residues. Looking up the rest from reference TRBV7-2 and TRBJ1-4 gives the full variable domain: GAGVSQSPSNKVTEKGKDVELRCDPISGHTALYWYRQSLGQGLEFLIYFQGNSAPDKSGLPSDRFSAERTGGSVSTLTIQRTQQEDSAVYLCASSLFLSGLRTNEKLFFGSGTQLSVL.

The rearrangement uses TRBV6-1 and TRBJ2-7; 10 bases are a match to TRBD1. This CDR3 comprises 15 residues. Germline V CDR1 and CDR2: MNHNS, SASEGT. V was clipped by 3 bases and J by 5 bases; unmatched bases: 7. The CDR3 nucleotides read TGTGCCAGCAGTGATTCCGGGACAGGGGCGAACGAGCAGTACGTC. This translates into CASSDSGTGANEQYV.

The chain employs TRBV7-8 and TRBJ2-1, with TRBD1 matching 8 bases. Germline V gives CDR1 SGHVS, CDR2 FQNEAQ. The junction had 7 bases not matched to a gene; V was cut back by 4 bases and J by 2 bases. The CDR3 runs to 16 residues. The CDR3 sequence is CASSSIRDRTYNEQFF. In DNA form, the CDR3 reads TGTGCCAGCAGCTCCATCCGGGACAGGACCTACAATGAGCAGTTCTTC.

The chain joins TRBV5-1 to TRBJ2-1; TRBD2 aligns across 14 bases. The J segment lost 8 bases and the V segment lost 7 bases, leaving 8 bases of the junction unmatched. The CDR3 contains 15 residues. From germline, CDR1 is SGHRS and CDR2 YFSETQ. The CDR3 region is CASRQGTSGGHEQFF. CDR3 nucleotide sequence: TGCGCCAGCCGCCAGGGGACTAGCGGGGGACATGAGCAGTTCTTC.

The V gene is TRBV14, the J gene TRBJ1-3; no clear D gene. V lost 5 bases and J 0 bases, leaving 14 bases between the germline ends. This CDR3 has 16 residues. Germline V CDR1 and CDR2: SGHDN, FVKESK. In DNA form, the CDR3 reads TGTGCCAGCAGCGGTACAGAAGGAGGCTCTGGAAACACCATATATTTT. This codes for CASSGTEGGSGNTIYF. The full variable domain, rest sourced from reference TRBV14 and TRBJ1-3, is EAGVTQFPSHSVIEKGQTVTLRCDPISGHDNLYWYRRVMGKEIKFLLHFVKESKQDESGMPNNRFLAERTGGTYSTLKVQPAELEDSGVYFCASSGTEGGSGNTIYFGEGSWLTVV.

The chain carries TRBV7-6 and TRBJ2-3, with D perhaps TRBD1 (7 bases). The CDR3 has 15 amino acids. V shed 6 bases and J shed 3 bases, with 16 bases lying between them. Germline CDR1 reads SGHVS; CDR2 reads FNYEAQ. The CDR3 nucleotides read TGTGCCAGCAGATCCAGGGGGGCTACAACAGATACGCAGTATTTT. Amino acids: CASRSRGATTDTQYF.

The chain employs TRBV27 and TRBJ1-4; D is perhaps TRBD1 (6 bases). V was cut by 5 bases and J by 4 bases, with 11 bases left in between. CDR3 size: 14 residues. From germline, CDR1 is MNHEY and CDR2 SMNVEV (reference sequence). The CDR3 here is CASSIQGFNEKLFF. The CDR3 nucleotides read TGTGCCAGCAGTATACAGGGTTTTAATGAAAAACTGTTTTTT. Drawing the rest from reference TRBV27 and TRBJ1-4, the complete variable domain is EAQVTQNPRYLITVTGKKLTVTCSQNMNHEYMSWYRQDPGLGLRQIYYSMNVEVTDKGDVPEGYKVSRKEKRNFPLILESPSPNQTSLYFCASSIQGFNEKLFFGSGTQLSVL.

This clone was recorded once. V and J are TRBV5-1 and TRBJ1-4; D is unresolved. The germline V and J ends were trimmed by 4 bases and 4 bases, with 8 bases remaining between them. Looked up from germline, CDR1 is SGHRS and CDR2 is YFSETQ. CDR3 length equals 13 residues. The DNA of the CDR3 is TGCGCCAGCAGCCGGGTCATTAATGAAAAACTGTTTTTT. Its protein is CASSRVINEKLFF.

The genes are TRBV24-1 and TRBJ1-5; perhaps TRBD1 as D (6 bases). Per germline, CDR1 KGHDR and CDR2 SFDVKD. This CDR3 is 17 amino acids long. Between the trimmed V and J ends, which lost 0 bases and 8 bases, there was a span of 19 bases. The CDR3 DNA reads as TGTGCCACCAGTGATTTGCTGTTTTCGGGGGGGCGTGAGCCCCAGCATTTT. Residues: CATSDLLFSGGREPQHF.